Described below is a single T cell receptor beta chain sequence and its context. Its antigen remains unidentified. The sample belongs to a study of T cell responses to AZD1222 COVID-19 vaccine. Trimming removed 2 bases at V and 2 bases at J, with 6 bases between. The CDR3 has 13 amino acids. Germline CDR1 reads MNHEY; CDR2 reads SVGEGT. Clones were read by immunoSEQ multiplex PCR, and TCRdb kept only the in-frame ones, dropping some. Among 180,000 or so clones, approximately 90% were seen once, and the ten largest hold about 1.8%. Points from the study as a whole: Donors skewed white British and female; clonal diversity was possibly underestimated. Rises in breadth and depth of Spike-specific TCRs came after two AZD1222 doses. Seropositive status at baseline applied to only six AZD1222 recipients.

This material consisted of peripheral blood, taken 28 days after the second AZD1222 dose. The chain combines TRBV6-2 or TRBV6-3 with TRBJ1-2; no clear D. The source is an adult who received the AZD1222 COVID-19 vaccine. The CDR3 sequence: CASSYTDNYGYTF. CDR3 DNA: TGTGCCAGCAGTTACACCGACAACTATGGCTACACCTTC.